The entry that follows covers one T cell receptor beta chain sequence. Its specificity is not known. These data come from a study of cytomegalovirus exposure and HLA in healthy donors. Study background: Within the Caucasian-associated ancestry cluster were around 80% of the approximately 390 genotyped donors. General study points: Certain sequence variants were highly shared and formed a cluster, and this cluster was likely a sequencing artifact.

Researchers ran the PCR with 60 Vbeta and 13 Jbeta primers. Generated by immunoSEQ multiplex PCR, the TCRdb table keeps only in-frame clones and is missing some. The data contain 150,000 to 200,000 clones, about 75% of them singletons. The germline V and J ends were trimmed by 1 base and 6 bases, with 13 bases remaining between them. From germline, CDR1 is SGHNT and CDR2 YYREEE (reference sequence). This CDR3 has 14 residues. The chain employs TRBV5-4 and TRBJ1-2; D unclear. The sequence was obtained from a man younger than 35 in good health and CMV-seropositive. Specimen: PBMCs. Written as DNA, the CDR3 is TGTGCCAGCAGCTTGTACTGGGGAGCGGATGGCTACACCTTC. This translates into CASSLYWGADGYTF.